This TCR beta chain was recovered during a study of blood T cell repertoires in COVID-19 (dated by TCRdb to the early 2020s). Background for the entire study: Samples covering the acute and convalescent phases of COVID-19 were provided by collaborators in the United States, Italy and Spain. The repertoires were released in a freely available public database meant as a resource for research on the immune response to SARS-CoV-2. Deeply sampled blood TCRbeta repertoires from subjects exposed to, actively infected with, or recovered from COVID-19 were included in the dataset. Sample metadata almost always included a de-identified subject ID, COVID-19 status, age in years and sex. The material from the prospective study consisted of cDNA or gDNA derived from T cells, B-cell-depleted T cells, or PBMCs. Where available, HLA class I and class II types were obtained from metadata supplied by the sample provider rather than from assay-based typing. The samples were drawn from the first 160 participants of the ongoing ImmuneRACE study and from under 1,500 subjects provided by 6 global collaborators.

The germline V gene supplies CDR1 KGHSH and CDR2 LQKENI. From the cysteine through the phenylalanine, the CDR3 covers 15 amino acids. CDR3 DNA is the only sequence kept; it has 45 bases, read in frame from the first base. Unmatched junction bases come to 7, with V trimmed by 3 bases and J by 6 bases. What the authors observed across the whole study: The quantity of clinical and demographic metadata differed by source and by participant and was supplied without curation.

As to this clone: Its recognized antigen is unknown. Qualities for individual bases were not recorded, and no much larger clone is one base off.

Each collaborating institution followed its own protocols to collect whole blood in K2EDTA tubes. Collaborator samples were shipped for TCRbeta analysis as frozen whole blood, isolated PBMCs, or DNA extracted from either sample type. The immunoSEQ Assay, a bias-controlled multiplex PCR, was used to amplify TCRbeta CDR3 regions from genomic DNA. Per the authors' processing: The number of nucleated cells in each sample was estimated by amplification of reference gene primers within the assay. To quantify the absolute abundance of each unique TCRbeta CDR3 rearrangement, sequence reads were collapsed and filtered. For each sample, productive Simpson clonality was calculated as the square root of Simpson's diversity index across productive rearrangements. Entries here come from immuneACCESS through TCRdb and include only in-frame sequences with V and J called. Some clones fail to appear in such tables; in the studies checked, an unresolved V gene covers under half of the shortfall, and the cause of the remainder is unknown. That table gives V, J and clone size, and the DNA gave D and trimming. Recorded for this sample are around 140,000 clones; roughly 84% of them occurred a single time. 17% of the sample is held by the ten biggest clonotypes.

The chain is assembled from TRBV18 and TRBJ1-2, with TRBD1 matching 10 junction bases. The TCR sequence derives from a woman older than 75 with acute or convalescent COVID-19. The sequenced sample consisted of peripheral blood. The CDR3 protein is CASSPPGQGTNGYTF. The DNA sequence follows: TGTGCCAGCTCACCGCCGGGACAGGGGACCAATGGCTACACCTTC.